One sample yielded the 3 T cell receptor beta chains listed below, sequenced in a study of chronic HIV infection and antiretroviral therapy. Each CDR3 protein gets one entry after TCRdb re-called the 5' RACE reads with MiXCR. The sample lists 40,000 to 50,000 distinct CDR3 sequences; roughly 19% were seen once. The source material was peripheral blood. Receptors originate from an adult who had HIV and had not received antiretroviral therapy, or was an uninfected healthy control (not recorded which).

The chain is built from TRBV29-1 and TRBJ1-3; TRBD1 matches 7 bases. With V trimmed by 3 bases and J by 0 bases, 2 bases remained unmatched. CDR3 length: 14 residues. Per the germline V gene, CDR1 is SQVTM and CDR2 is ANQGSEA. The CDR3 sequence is CSVDRGSSGNTIYF. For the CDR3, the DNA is TGCAGCGTTGACAGGGGGAGCTCTGGAAACACCATATATTTT.

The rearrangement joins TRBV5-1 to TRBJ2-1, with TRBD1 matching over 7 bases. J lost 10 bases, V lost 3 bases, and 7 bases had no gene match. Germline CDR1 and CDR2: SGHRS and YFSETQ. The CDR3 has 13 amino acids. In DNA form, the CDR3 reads TGCGCCAGCAGCTCCATACAGGGGAACGAGCAGTTCTTC. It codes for CASSSIQGNEQFF. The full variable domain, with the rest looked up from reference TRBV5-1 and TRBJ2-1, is KAGVTQTPRYLIKTRGQQVTLSCSPISGHRSVSWYQQTPGQGLQFLFEYFSETQRNKGNFPGRFSGRQFSNSRSEMNVSTLELGDSALYLCASSSIQGNEQFFGPGTRLTVL.

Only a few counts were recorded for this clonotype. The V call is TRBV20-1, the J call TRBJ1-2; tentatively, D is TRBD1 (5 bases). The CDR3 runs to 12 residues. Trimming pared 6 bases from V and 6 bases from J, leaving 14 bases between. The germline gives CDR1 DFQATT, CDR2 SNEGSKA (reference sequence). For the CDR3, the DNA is TGCAGTGCCTCCCTTGGGGGAAATGGCTACACCTTC. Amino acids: CSASLGGNGYTF.